Sequencing of this T cell receptor (beta chain) was carried out in a study of CD4 T cells in relation to SARS-CoV-2 and coronaviruses. For the study at large: TCR beta CDR3s were sequenced after roughly eleven-day antigen culture of PBMCs. Negative control cultures got HIV-1 Nef peptides or no peptide.

CD4+ T cells from unexposed donors were obtained before the COVID-19 pandemic (2011-2018). Isolation of CD4+ T cells took place after less than 13 days in culture. On days 3 and 7, cultures got half fresh IL-2 medium. Sequencing was performed with immunoSEQ multiplex PCR; in TCRdb, only in-frame clones are kept and a portion is missing. This sample carries roughly 17,000 clones, 60% to 85% of them seen once, and the ten largest clones take 15% to 19%. A remark on this clone: Its antigen is currently unknown.

What was sequenced was CD4+ T cells from PBMCs, cultured in vitro. The sequence came from a human donor in good health.

The CDR3 DNA is TGTGCCAGCAGCCAAGATCTGGGGACTAGCTCAGATACGCAGTATTTT. Translating gives CASSQDLGTSSDTQYF. The chain uses TRBV3-1 (or the pseudogene TRBV3-2) and TRBJ2-3; 9 nucleotides match TRBD2. Trimming removed 0 bases from V and 4 bases from J; junction bases left unmatched: 5. Germline lookup yields CDR1 LGHDT and CDR2 YNNKEL (reference sequence). The CDR3 totals 16 residues.